The next 7 T cell receptor beta chains were all read from a single sample in a study of T cells after posttransplantation cyclophosphamide. The repertoire was sequenced with immunoSEQ multiplex PCR; TCRdb's copy has only in-frame clones and lacks some. The data contain over 7,000 clones, 82% of them singletons. Cyclophosphamide on days +3 and +4 followed busulfan-fludarabine conditioning and a marrow graft. Here the sequenced sample was CD4+ T cells sorted from blood, taken about 1,200 days after allogeneic stem cell transplant with posttransplant cyclophosphamide. The receptor source for this set is a female patient in her forties or fifties who received an allogeneic stem cell transplant from a related donor, was CMV-positive, and had no GVHD. Some T cells may have come from the graft donor.

The chain uses TRBV6-6 and TRBJ1-1; D ambiguous. CDR3 length equals 14 residues. CDR1 MNHNY and CDR2 SVGAGI come from the germline V gene (reference sequence). V gave up 5 bases and J gave up 0 bases, with 10 bases separating them. For the CDR3, the DNA is TGTGCCAGCAGTCGGGGAGGCTTGAACACTGAAGCTTTCTTT. Amino acid sequence: CASSRGGLNTEAFF.

This chain connects TRBV7-3 to TRBJ2-4, with D perhaps TRBD1 (6 bases). The V and J ends lost 5 bases and 10 bases respectively, with 15 bases between them. This CDR3 comprises 13 residues. The germline V gene encodes CDR1 SGHTA and CDR2 FQGTGA. CDR3 sequence (DNA): TGTGCCAGCAGCCCGGGACCAGGGGTAATTCAGTACTTC. Amino acids: CASSPGPGVIQYF.

By share, this clone ranks as medium-sized (0.01 to 0.1%). This chain joins TRBV19 and TRBJ1-1, with D possibly matching TRBD1 (6 bases). The CDR3 is 13 residues long. V was cut by 8 bases and J by 3 bases, with 13 bases left in between. The germline V gene encodes CDR1 LNHDA and CDR2 SQIVND (reference sequence). CDR3 DNA: TGTGCCAGTGCCCCCGGACAGCACACTGAAGCTTTCTTT. Translation: CASAPGQHTEAFF.

The V gene is TRBV28, the J gene TRBJ1-5, with 8 positions matching TRBD1. Germline V CDR1 and CDR2: MDHEN, SYDVKM. V lost 3 bases and J lost 3; bases outside the gene matches: 4. The CDR3 has 15 residues. CDR3 DNA: TGTGCCAGCAGTTTCAAGGACAGGGTCAATCAGCCCCAGCATTTT. It is translated as CASSFKDRVNQPQHF.

This chain joins TRBV5-1 and TRBJ2-7; 9 positions agree with TRBD1. This CDR3 region has 15 residues. Germline assignment: CDR1 SGHRS and CDR2 YFSETQ. V lost 5 bases to trimming and J lost 5 bases; unmatched junction nucleotides: 11. The CDR3 sequence: CASRWGWTGDHEQYF. The CDR3, as DNA: TGCGCCAGCAGGTGGGGTTGGACAGGGGACCACGAGCAGTACTTC.

This clone was found a few times. For the CDR3, the DNA is TGTGCCAGCAGCGTAGAAGCGTCCCCTAACACCGGGGAGCTGTTTTTT. It translates to CASSVEASPNTGELFF. This sequence joins TRBV9 and TRBJ2-2, with unresolved D. Germline V CDR1 and CDR2: SGDLS, YYNGEE. The CDR3 length is 16 residues. Trimming stripped 0 bases from V and 2 bases from J, with 11 bases between.

J is TRBJ1-5 and V is TRBV6-1; 8 nucleotides align to TRBD1. Trimming at V came to 2 bases and at J to 6 bases, leaving 9 bases not matched to a gene. The CDR3 length is 16 residues. From germline, CDR1 is MNHNS and CDR2 SASEGT. As DNA, the CDR3 is TGTGCCAGCAGTGAAAGGGGCAGGGGGCCAGGTCAGCCCCAGCATTTT. This encodes CASSERGRGPGQPQHF.